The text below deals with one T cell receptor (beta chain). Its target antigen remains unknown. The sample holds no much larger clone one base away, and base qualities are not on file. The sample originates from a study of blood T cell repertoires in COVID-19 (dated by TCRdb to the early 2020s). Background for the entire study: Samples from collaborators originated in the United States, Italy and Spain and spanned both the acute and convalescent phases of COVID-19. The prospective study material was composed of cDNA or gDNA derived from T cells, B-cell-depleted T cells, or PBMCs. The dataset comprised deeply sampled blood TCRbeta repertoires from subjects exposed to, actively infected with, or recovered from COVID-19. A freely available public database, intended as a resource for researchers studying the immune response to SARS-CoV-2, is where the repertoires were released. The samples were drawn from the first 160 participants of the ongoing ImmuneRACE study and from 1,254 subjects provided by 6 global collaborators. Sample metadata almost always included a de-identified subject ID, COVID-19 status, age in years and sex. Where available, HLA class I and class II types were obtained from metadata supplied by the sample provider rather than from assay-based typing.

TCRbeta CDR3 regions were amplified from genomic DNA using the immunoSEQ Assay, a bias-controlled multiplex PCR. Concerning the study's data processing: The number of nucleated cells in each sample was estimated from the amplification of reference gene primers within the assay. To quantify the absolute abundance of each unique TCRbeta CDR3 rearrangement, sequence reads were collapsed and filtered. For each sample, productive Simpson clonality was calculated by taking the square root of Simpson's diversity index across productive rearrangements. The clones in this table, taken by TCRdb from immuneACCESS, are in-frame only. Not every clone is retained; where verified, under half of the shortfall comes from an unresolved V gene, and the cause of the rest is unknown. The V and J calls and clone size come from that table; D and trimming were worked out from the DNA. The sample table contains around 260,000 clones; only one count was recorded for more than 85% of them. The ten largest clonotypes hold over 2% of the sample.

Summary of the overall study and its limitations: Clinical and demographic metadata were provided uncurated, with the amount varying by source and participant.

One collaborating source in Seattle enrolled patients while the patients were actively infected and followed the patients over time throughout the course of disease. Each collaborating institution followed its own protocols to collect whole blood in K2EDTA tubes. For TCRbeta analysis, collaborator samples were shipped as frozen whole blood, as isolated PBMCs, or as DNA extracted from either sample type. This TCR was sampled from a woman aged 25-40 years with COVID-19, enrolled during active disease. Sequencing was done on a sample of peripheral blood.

The CDR3 protein: CASSFHPGQEPETQYF. The nucleotides are TGTGCCAGCAGCTTTCATCCAGGGCAGGAGCCGGAGACCCAGTACTTC. The rearrangement combines TRBV7-6 with TRBJ2-5, and the D gene may be TRBD1, 5 bases matching. CDR3 length: 16 amino acids, cysteine to phenylalanine. Kept here is only the CDR3 DNA, which spans 48 bases and is read in frame from base 1. V gives up 3 bases and J gives up 5 bases, and the segment between their germline ends measures 19 bases. Looking up the germline V gene yields CDR1 SGHVS and CDR2 FNYEAQ.